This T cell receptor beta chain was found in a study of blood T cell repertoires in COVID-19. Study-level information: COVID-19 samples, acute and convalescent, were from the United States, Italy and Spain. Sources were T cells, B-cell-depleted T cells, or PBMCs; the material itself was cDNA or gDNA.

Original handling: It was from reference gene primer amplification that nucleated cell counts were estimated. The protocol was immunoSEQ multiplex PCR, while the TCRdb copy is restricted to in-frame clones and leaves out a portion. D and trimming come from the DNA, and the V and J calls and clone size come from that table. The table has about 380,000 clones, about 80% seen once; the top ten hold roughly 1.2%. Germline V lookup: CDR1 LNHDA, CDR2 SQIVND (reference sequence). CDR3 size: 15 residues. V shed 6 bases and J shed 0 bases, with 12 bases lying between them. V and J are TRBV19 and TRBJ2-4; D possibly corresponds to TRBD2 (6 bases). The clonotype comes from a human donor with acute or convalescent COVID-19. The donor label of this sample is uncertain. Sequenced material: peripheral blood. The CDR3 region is CASSYRELAKNIQYF. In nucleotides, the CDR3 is TGTGCCAGTAGCTACCGGGAGCTAGCCAAAAACATTCAGTACTTC.